This T cell receptor (beta chain) was identified during a study of blood T cell repertoires in COVID-19. Study-level information: Specimens from acute and convalescent COVID-19 originated in the United States, Italy and Spain.

Generated by immunoSEQ multiplex PCR, the TCRdb table keeps only in-frame clones and is missing some. Among about 140,000 clones, about 80% were seen once, and the ten largest hold roughly 8%. CDR1 is SGHTA, CDR2 FQGNSA, per germline. Losses at the gene ends were 1 base for V and 2 bases for J; bases not matched to a gene: 8. The CDR3 runs 19 residues. The chain recombines TRBV7-2 with TRBJ2-6, with TRBD1 identical over 10 bases. Sequencing input: peripheral blood. The sequence came from a human donor in a cohort sampled during active COVID-19. The CDR3 loop reads CASSLDTRTGGTGANVLTF. In nucleotides, the CDR3 is TGTGCCAGCAGCTTAGACACAAGGACAGGGGGGACTGGGGCCAACGTCCTGACTTTC.